This record concerns one T cell receptor (beta chain) sequence. Original data processing: From ImmunoSEQ came sequences covering only the junction and carrying no quality scores, so filtering differed. Here immunoSEQ multiplex PCR was the method, and the copy in TCRdb shows in-frame clones only, minus some. V and J calls and clone size come straight from that table; D and trimming were deduced from the DNA. This sample yields about 2 million clones, of which 85% to 95% are seen a single time; 0.13% belongs to the top ten. The sample comes from a study of shared clonotypes between healthy human individuals. The investigators split CD4+ cells into a CD45RA+ naive subset and a CD45RA-negative memory subset. V lost 2 bases, J lost 1 base, and 4 bases stayed unmatched. The germline V gene encodes CDR1 SGHDT and CDR2 YYEEEE. This CDR3 region has 15 residues.

V gene TRBV5-6 combines with J gene TRBJ1-1; 8 nucleotides align to TRBD1. This sequence originates from a man aged 18 to 30 in good health. The material sequenced was naive CD4+ T cells sorted from blood. Subset meaning: CD45RA+ positively selected. The CDR3 sequence is CASSFSDRGNTEAFF. CDR3 bases: TGTGCCAGCAGCTTTAGCGACAGGGGGAACACTGAAGCTTTCTTT.